A single sample gave rise to the 28 T cell receptor beta chains below, sequenced in a study of blood T cell repertoires in COVID-19. Produced via immunoSEQ multiplex PCR; TCRdb's table is partial and in-frame only. The table records 80,000 to 100,000 clones, around 84% of them present only once. Sequencing was carried out using peripheral blood. The source of these receptors is a woman between 55 and 75 years old in a cohort sampled during active or convalescent COVID-19.

This chain joins TRBV27 and TRBJ1-1, with D unresolved. The germline gives CDR1 MNHEY, CDR2 SMNVEV (reference sequence). V dropped 8 bases and J dropped 1 base, with 17 bases sitting between them. The CDR3 is made up of 15 amino acids. The CDR3 DNA reads TGTGCCAGCGGTCGCGGGGAAGTCGGGAACACTGAAGCTTTCTTT. Translated, it gives CASGRGEVGNTEAFF.

V is TRBV2 and J is TRBJ2-3; maybe TRBD1 (6 bases). Germline V gene lookup returns CDR1 SNHLY and CDR2 FYNNEI. The CDR3 consists of 15 residues. V dropped 9 bases and J dropped 5 bases, with 21 bases sitting between them. As DNA, the CDR3 is TGTGCCAGTAAAGAACAGGGCCAATTGGGAGATACGCAGTATTTT. Protein sequence: CASKEQGQLGDTQYF.

The rearrangement uses TRBV9 and TRBJ1-4; D remains unclear. The CDR3 has 13 amino acids. V lost 0 bases and J lost 5, with 5 bases in between. CDR1 SGDLS and CDR2 YYNGEE come from the germline V gene. The CDR3, as DNA: TGTGCCAGCAGCGTAGGCGGGAATGAAAAACTGTTTTTT. Translating gives CASSVGGNEKLFF.

This clone was seen only a few times. The chain links TRBV5-4 to TRBJ2-1, with D possibly TRBD2 on 6 matching bases. This CDR3 has 16 amino acids. Deletions cut 0 bases from V and 0 bases from J, with 10 bases between. From germline, CDR1 is SGHNT and CDR2 YYREEE (reference sequence). CDR3 amino acids: CASSLEVGGSYNEQFF. In DNA, the CDR3 is TGTGCCAGCAGCTTGGAGGTGGGGGGCTCCTACAATGAGCAGTTCTTC.

The table lists this clone with a count of one. The chain employs TRBV7-3 and TRBJ2-7, with a possible D match to TRBD1 (5 bases). Trimming removed 2 bases at V and 4 bases at J, with 9 bases between. The CDR3 covers 13 residues. Germline lookup yields CDR1 SGHTA and CDR2 FQGTGA. Here the CDR3 reads CASSLGALYEQYF. As DNA, the CDR3 is TGTGCCAGCAGCTTAGGGGCCCTTTACGAGCAGTACTTC.

The chain uses TRBV2 and TRBJ1-5; no clear D. V gave up 6 bases and J gave up 0 bases, with 3 bases separating them. CDR3 length: 12 residues. CDR1 is SNHLY, CDR2 FYNNEI, per germline. The CDR3 sequence: CASRYSNQPQHF. The CDR3 DNA reads TGTGCCAGCAGATATAGCAATCAGCCCCAGCATTTT. Looking up the rest from reference TRBV2 and TRBJ1-5 gives the full variable domain: EPEVTQTPSHQVTQMGQEVILRCVPISNHLYFYWYRQILGQKVEFLVSFYNNEISEKSEIFDDQFSVERPDGSNFTLKIRSTKLEDSAMYFCASRYSNQPQHFGDGTRLSIL.

The chain couples TRBV19 to TRBJ1-2, with D possibly TRBD1 on 6 matching bases. The germline CDR1 and CDR2 sequences are LNHDA and SQIVND (reference sequence). CDR3 length: 13 amino acids. Trimming removed 5 bases from V and 4 bases from J, with 11 bases in between. CDR3 loop: CASSPGVSYGYTF. In DNA form, the CDR3 reads TGTGCCAGTAGTCCAGGGGTTAGCTATGGCTACACCTTC.

This clone was seen only a few times. The V gene is TRBV19, the J gene TRBJ1-5; 12 bases align to TRBD1. With 0 bases clipped from V and 7 bases from J, the junction kept 4 bases outside the gene matches. This CDR3 has 16 residues. Germline V lookup: CDR1 LNHDA, CDR2 SQIVND (reference sequence). In nucleotides, the CDR3 is TGTGCCAGTAGTATAGAGGGACAGGGGGCTAGGCAGCCCCAGCATTTT. It translates to CASSIEGQGARQPQHF.

The chain recombines TRBV11-2 with TRBJ1-3; D may be TRBD1 (5 bases). The CDR3 length is 18 residues. With 0 bases removed from V and 0 bases from J, the gap between germline ends came to 15 bases. Per the germline V gene, CDR1 is SGHAT and CDR2 is FQNNGV. The CDR3 protein is CASSLDSAGLYSGNTIYF. The CDR3 region has the DNA TGTGCCAGCAGCTTAGATAGTGCAGGGCTCTACTCTGGAAACACCATATATTTT. Full variable domain (outside the CDR3, taken from reference TRBV11-2 and TRBJ1-3): EAGVAQSPRYKIIEKRQSVAFWCNPISGHATLYWYQQILGQGPKLLIQFQNNGVVDDSQLPKDRFSAERLKGVDSTLKIQPAKLEDSAVYLCASSLDSAGLYSGNTIYFGEGSWLTVV.

The chain has TRBV3-1 (or the pseudogene TRBV3-2) and TRBJ1-3, with 9 bases aligning to TRBD1. After removal of 5 bases from V and 4 bases from J, the junction contained 9 bases not matched to a gene. The germline gives CDR1 LGHDT, CDR2 YNNKEL (reference sequence). The CDR3 is 16 residues long. The CDR3 is CASSNPGTGIGNTIYF. The CDR3 DNA follows: TGTGCCAGCAGCAATCCCGGGACAGGGATCGGAAACACCATATATTTT.

The CDR3 is CASNSLRTGDEKLFF. For the CDR3, the DNA is TGTGCCAGCAACTCCCTTAGGACAGGGGATGAAAAACTGTTTTTT. The chain uses TRBV6-6 and TRBJ1-4; 9 bases line up with TRBD1. Germline trimming cut 7 bases from V and 6 bases from J; bases unmatched to any gene: 9. Germline V lookup: CDR1 MNHNY, CDR2 SVGAGI (reference sequence). This CDR3 is built from 15 residues.

The rearrangement uses TRBV6-4 and TRBJ2-2; D is perhaps TRBD1 (5 bases). V shed 7 bases and J shed 7 bases, with 22 bases lying between them. The CDR3 spans 16 residues. Germline assignment: CDR1 MRHNA and CDR2 SNTAGT. The CDR3: CASTFAVGRSIGELFF. The CDR3, as DNA: TGTGCCAGCACCTTCGCCGTGGGGCGCAGTATCGGGGAGCTGTTTTTT.

The chain couples TRBV6-5 to TRBJ2-5, with D possibly TRBD1 on 6 matching bases. The CDR3 contains 13 residues. Germline lookup yields CDR1 MNHEY and CDR2 SVGAGI. V dropped 6 bases and J dropped 4 bases, with 12 bases sitting between them. Here the CDR3 DNA reads TGTGCCAGCAGGAAACAGGGTGGAGAGACCCAGTACTTC. Amino acid sequence: CASRKQGGETQYF.

DNA of the CDR3: TGTGCCAGCAGTCCCGGACAGGGGGGCATAATCTATGGCTACACCTTC. It codes for CASSPGQGGIIYGYTF. The chain couples TRBV27 to TRBJ1-2, with 10 positions matching TRBD1. The CDR3 totals 16 residues. The junction had 10 bases not matched to a gene; V was cut back by 5 bases and J by 4 bases. Germline-derived CDR1 and CDR2 are MNHEY and SMNVEV (reference sequence).

The chain has TRBV12-3 or TRBV12-4 and TRBJ2-3; possibly TRBD2 for D (6 bases). Trimming pared 6 bases from V and 6 bases from J, leaving 13 bases between. This CDR3 has 13 amino acids. In DNA, the CDR3 is TGTGCCAGCAGGCGTCCGGGGGAGGATACGCAGTATTTT. Amino acids: CASRRPGEDTQYF.

Points on this clone: Other DNA sequences from this sample encode an identical CDR3 as well. The chain links TRBV4-1 to TRBJ2-1, with 10 nucleotides matching TRBD2. From germline, CDR1 is MGHRA and CDR2 YSYEKL. The CDR3 is made up of 15 amino acids. The V and J ends lost 7 bases and 2 bases, in that order; junction bases with no gene match: 5. DNA for the CDR3: TGCGCCAGCACCTCACTAGCGGGACCCTACAATGAGCAGTTCTTC. Its protein product is CASTSLAGPYNEQFF.

The chain has TRBV9 and TRBJ1-2, with a tentative D call TRBD1 (5 bases). Trimming cost V 0 bases and J 10 bases, with 16 bases left between them. Germline V gene lookup returns CDR1 SGDLS and CDR2 YYNGEE. The length of the CDR3 is 14 residues. For the CDR3, the DNA is TGTGCCAGCAGCGTAGAAGCGCGTGGCGGGGCCTACACCTTC. Its protein is CASSVEARGGAYTF.

This clone was seen a handful of times. This rearrangement joins TRBV27 to TRBJ1-5, with D maybe TRBD1 (5 bases). Germline values: CDR1 MNHEY, CDR2 SMNVEV (reference sequence). This CDR3 is built from 15 residues. Trimming took off 0 bases at V and 3 bases at J, with 9 bases between the two ends. The CDR3, as DNA: TGTGCCAGCAGTTTATCGGCAGGGAACAATCAGCCCCAGCATTTT. This codes for CASSLSAGNNQPQHF.

The J gene is TRBJ1-2, the V gene TRBV28, with 7 bases matching TRBD1. Unmatched junction bases numbered 11, after V lost 5 bases and J lost 8 bases. Per the germline V gene, CDR1 is MDHEN and CDR2 is SYDVKM. The CDR3 is made up of 14 amino acids. The CDR3 reads CASSTDRAPRGYTF. DNA of the CDR3: TGTGCCAGCAGTACCGACAGGGCCCCGCGGGGCTACACCTTC.

This clone has only one observation. J is TRBJ2-7 and V is TRBV19; D perhaps matches TRBD1 (6 bases). Looked up from germline, CDR1 is LNHDA and CDR2 is SQIVND (reference sequence). This CDR3 region has 16 residues. Between the trimmed V and J ends, which lost 10 bases and 2 bases, there was a span of 24 bases. CDR3 sequence: CATRATNRASAYEQYF. The CDR3 region has the DNA TGTGCCACACGCGCGACTAACAGGGCCTCGGCCTACGAGCAGTACTTC.

The chain uses TRBV28 and TRBJ2-7, with 8 bases that match TRBD2. The CDR3 covers 14 residues. V dropped 5 bases and J dropped 3; count of bases not matched to a gene: 6. In germline, CDR1 is MDHEN, CDR2 SYDVKM. CDR3 sequence reads: CASSLSGINYEQYF. The CDR3 DNA reads TGTGCCAGCAGTCTTAGCGGGATCAACTACGAGCAGTACTTC.

This sequence joins TRBV3-1 (or the pseudogene TRBV3-2) and TRBJ1-2; a weak D match, TRBD1 (5 bases). Germline V CDR1 and CDR2: LGHDT, YNNKEL (reference sequence). The CDR3 runs to 15 residues. V lost 4 bases, J lost 7 bases, and 19 bases lay in between. The CDR3, as DNA: TGTGCCAGCAGCCTCAGAGGCGGGGCCCCGTCTGGCTACACCTTC. Amino acid sequence: CASSLRGGAPSGYTF.

V is TRBV7-8 and J is TRBJ1-6; no firm D call. The CDR3 runs to 14 residues. V lost 1 base and J 10 bases, leaving 11 bases between the germline ends. Germline V gene data show CDR1 as SGHVS and CDR2 as FQNEAQ. CDR3 region: CASSLDLSGSPLHF. For the CDR3, the DNA is TGTGCCAGCAGCTTAGATTTGTCGGGGTCACCCCTCCACTTT.

The chain is built from TRBV7-9 and TRBJ1-2; maybe TRBD1 (6 bases). The germline gives CDR1 SEHNR, CDR2 FQNEAQ (reference sequence). V was clipped by 5 bases and J by 4 bases, with 20 bases between them. The CDR3 is 16 amino acids. CDR3 sequence reads: CASSKQQGPNVYGYTF. The CDR3 nucleotides read TGTGCCAGCAGCAAACAACAGGGTCCCAACGTCTATGGCTACACCTTC.

V usage is TRBV9 and J usage is TRBJ2-2; no reliable D call. V gave up 1 base and J gave up 2 bases, with 3 bases separating them. The CDR3 has 13 residues. Germline-derived CDR1 and CDR2 are SGDLS and YYNGEE. CDR3 in DNA: TGTGCCAGCAGCGTATCTAACACCGGGGAGCTGTTTTTT. It translates to CASSVSNTGELFF.

The rearrangement links TRBV15 to TRBJ2-7, with 8 bases aligning to TRBD1. From germline, CDR1 is LNHNV and CDR2 YYDKDF (reference sequence). CDR3 length equals 14 residues. The junction had 8 bases not matched to a gene; V was cut back by 8 bases and J by 2 bases. CDR3 DNA: TGTGCCACCGCTAAAGGGACAGGAACCTACGAGCAGTACTTC. Protein product: CATAKGTGTYEQYF. The variable domain in full, with the rest retrieved from reference TRBV15 and TRBJ2-7, is DAMVIQNPRYQVTQFGKPVTLSCSQTLNHNVMYWYQQKSSQAPKLLFHYYDKDFNNEADTPDNFQSRRPNTSFCFLDIRSPGLGDTAMYLCATAKGTGTYEQYFGPGTRLTVT.

The chain employs TRBV7-9 and TRBJ1-5; TRBD1 is a possible D gene (5 bases). V was clipped by 1 base and J by 0 bases, with 7 bases between them. Germline V gene lookup returns CDR1 SEHNR and CDR2 FQNEAQ (reference sequence). The CDR3 has 15 residues. The CDR3 sequence: CASSLEGNSNQPQHF. The CDR3 DNA reads as TGTGCCAGCAGCTTAGAGGGGAATAGCAATCAGCCCCAGCATTTT.

The chain carries TRBV10-1 and TRBJ2-7, with 7 bases identical to TRBD1. The CDR3 has 13 residues. Germline V gene lookup returns CDR1 WNHNN and CDR2 SYGVQD (reference sequence). V trimming: 5 bases; J trimming: 6 bases; junction bases outside the gene matches: 7. This CDR3 reads CASSSDRFGEQYF. In DNA form, the CDR3 reads TGCGCCAGCAGTTCGGACAGGTTTGGCGAGCAGTACTTC.